The T cell receptor beta chain described here comes from a study of shared clonotypes between healthy human individuals (dated by TCRdb to 2020 to 2021). With regard to the full study: Two women and a few men aged 18 to 49 years were included in the cohort. For each donor, CD4 naive and CD4 memory were each run on three plates, CD8 naive on two plates, and CD8 memory on one plate. To estimate repertoire size and how much clonotypes are shared between individuals, the study performed deep sequencing of blood TCR repertoires from about five healthy adults. To increase sequencing depth and limit assay-specific biases, TCR repertoire library preparation and sequencing were carried out by different laboratories using diverse techniques. Between about 0.85 and 9.5 billion PBMCs per donor were obtained by leukapheresis.

This clone was observed a few times. It has no known antigen specificity. The sample holds no much larger clone one base away, and base qualities are not on file. The germline V gene gives CDR1 as SGHTA and CDR2 as FQGNSA. V drops 1 base and J drops 4 bases, leaving 13 bases in between. The CDR3 goes from the cysteine to the phenylalanine over 15 residues. The retained sequence is limited to the CDR3, 45 bases, with the frame set at the first base. Donors were healthy HIV-negative adults with no recently reported acute infections or vaccinations. Only Caucasian adults living in Nashville, Tennessee, USA were represented among the donors. Magnetic negative selection was used to enrich CD4+ T cells, after which naive cells were positively selected on CD45RA and the negative fraction became the memory subset. After blood collection by leukapheresis, PBMCs were isolated using Ficoll-Histopaque density gradient centrifugation and then cryopreserved in the vapor phase of liquid nitrogen. Analytical flow cytometry was used to check the purity and quantity of each magnetically sorted T cell population. From each sorted fraction, genomic DNA was isolated and quantified by UV absorbance on a Nanodrop 2000c.

Using the deep immunoSEQ assay, multiplex PCR amplified TCR CDR3 regions from genomic DNA. Extracted genomic DNA from each cell subset was distributed evenly across all wells of several immunoSEQ 96-well plates, and each plate was treated as a replicate. For sorted subsets, about 200 ng genomic DNA, equal to 25,000 to 35,000 T cell genomes, was loaded into each replicate PCR. The purified libraries were quantified using a Qubit 3.0 fluorometer, sized with a Bioanalyzer 2100, and then quantified again using the KAPA Library Quantification kit. A separate single-read 150-cycle Illumina NextSeq 550 flow cell was used to sequence each immunoSEQ 96-well plate. In the original analysis: Because only junctional sequences without quality scores were contained in the immunoSEQ output, filtering matching that applied to full-length reads could not be performed. Sequences were annotated with PyIR, a Python wrapper for IgBLAST v1.9, and V/J genes and CDR3 were assigned using IMGT germline references. Reads were removed for weak V/J assignments (E-value above 1e-6), missing CDR3, stop codons, out-of-frame junctions, or ambiguous translated residues. V3J clonotypes were defined as sequences sharing the same inferred V gene, J gene, and CDR3 amino acid sequence. Percentage overlap between repertoires was calculated by dividing the number of shared unique clonotypes by the size of the smaller repertoire. RTK rarefaction, the Chao1 estimator, and Recon v2.1 estimates of unobserved clonotypes were used to assess repertoire richness. OLGA was used to compute generation probabilities for all TCRbeta clonotypes that the gDNA method yielded from a handful of donors. This immuneACCESS table, as held by TCRdb, lists in-frame sequences with V and J called but not all clones. Of the missing ones, under half trace to an unresolved V gene in checked studies; the others have no known cause. The DNA was the basis for D and trimming; V, J and clone size are from that table. This sample comprises approximately 980,000 clones, roughly 72% of them detected only once. Of the sample, roughly 1.5% falls within the top ten clones.

Study-level results and caveats: Pairwise subsampling led to the expectation that sequencing depth would affect the degree of clonotype sharing among donors. Clonotypes shared by all four sorted-subset donors showed higher generation probabilities than non-shared clonotypes. Because the study included a small number of donors, the genetic and exposure-history diversity represented was limited. Sampling was restricted to blood, and TCR repertoires in tissue are likely to differ from TCR repertoires in blood. Incomplete sequencing was indicated by rarefaction of sorted-subset datasets, despite the large sequencing depth. Estimated clonotype richness was generally larger for naive than for memory subsets. About 5% of naive CD4, 3.5% of naive CD8, around 2.3% of memory CD4, and less than 0.45% of memory CD8 clonotypes were shared across a few donors.

Sequenced input: memory CD4+ T cells sorted from blood. The sample's cell subset or site label, decoded: CD45RA-negative fraction. This chain is built from TRBV7-2 and TRBJ1-2; matching of 6 bases hints at TRBD1 as the D gene. This receptor was identified in a man aged 18 to 30 in good health. The nucleotide sequence reads TGTGCCAGCAGCTTAGGGGCAGGGGAGGTCTATGGCTACACCTTC. It codes for CASSLGAGEVYGYTF.